This is a list of T cell receptor beta chains from one sample in a study of CXCR3-negative and CXCR3-positive naive CD8 T cells. From the 5' RACE reads, TCRdb lists one entry per CDR3 protein and no DNA. The table lists 100,000 to 150,000 distinct CDR3 sequences, with approximately 0.3% in the top ten. The sample was naive CXCR3- CD8+ T cells from blood. These receptors were collected from a human donor in good health. Some clones in this sample may be carry-over from other donors' samples. CDR3s include the opening cysteine and the closing phenylalanine or tryptophan.

len,v_gene,j_gene,CDR3aa
17,TRBV20-1,TRBJ2-3,CSAPPSGTAPSTDTQYF
16,TRBV11-2,TRBJ2-1,CASSLGPSSYRNEQFF
15,TRBV15,TRBJ2-6,CATSSDTVTANVLTF
16,TRBV29-1,TRBJ2-2,CSVVEALDMNTGELFF
13,TRBV14,TRBJ2-1,CASSQDGFNEQFF
15,TRBV5-1,TRBJ2-5,CASSLVWGHQETQYF
15,TRBV28,TRBJ2-1,CASSFRPVGYNEQFF
12,TRBV29-1,TRBJ2-2,CSVVLNTGELFF
15,TRBV11-1,TRBJ2-7,CASSLSGSPLYEQYF
12,TRBV7-2,TRBJ2-7,CASSSPYYEQYF
15,TRBV20-1,TRBJ2-1,CSASPRDRGNNEQFF
14,TRBV12-3/TRBV12-4,TRBJ2-3,CASSSGSSTDTQYF
15,TRBV5-1,TRBJ2-1,CASSLGGNSYNEQFF
14,TRBV5-1,TRBJ2-7,CASSLAAPGYEQYF
19,TRBV12-3/TRBV12-4,TRBJ2-1,CASSLPGLAGARSYNEQFF
16,TRBV7-6,TRBJ2-3,CASSLAVTGFMDTQYF
15,TRBV10-3,TRBJ2-1,CAISDRGGQGNEQFF
16,TRBV7-6,TRBJ2-7,CASSQIPGLASYEQYF
13,TRBV7-9,TRBJ1-1,CASSLMVNTEAFF
15,TRBV30,TRBJ2-7,CAWTKRTSGDYEQYF
15,TRBV4-2,TRBJ2-7,CASSQAPGLSYEQYF
18,TRBV28,TRBJ2-1,CASSLLIYGTGRGNEQFF
14,TRBV5-1,TRBJ2-7,CASSPGDGYYEQYF
18,TRBV28,TRBJ2-7,CASSPAVRSAPGGEEQYF
14,TRBV7-9,TRBJ2-5,CASSSHTTQETQYF
18,TRBV3-1,TRBJ2-7,CASSPPNHYGTSDYEQYF
14,TRBV5-1,TRBJ1-2,CASTLNPTVYGYTF
14,TRBV11-2,TRBJ2-5,CASSLGTGGETQYF
15,TRBV6-5,TRBJ2-1,CASSYGDSGGNEQFF
17,TRBV7-9,TRBJ2-1,CASSLTPLEFSYNEQFF
13,TRBV7-8,TRBJ1-3,CASSPRTGNTIYF
19,TRBV20-1,TRBJ2-1,CSATGQEGLAGGPNNEQFF
17,TRBV7-9,TRBJ2-1,CASSPPLRGATYNEQFF
14,TRBV14,TRBJ1-2,CASSQYGTHYGYTF
14,TRBV5-1,TRBJ1-4,CASRGLQPNEKLFF
14,TRBV6-5,TRBJ2-1,CASTPGTEYNEQFF
12,TRBV27,TRBJ1-5,CACSFPNQPQHF
13,TRBV29-1,TRBJ2-4,CSVGWHPKNIQYF
13,TRBV5-4,TRBJ2-7,CASSFRPPTEQYF